This record looks at one T cell receptor (beta chain) sequence and its context. Antigen: not known. This likely came from a read error, as a far larger clone is one base away. This entry comes from a study of read filtering for tumor transcriptome and immune sequencing. Study background: R-ISS stage counts were eight or nine for I, about 15 for II, about 7 for III. Transcriptome libraries were built from DNase-treated RNA. TCR-mapped reads were about 3.5 to 11 million with IR-seq versus roughly 85 to 1,300 with RNA-seq. Study-level findings and limits: Approximately 77% of IR-seq clonotypes had a single read, yet these held roughly 3.8% of reads.

The germline V gene encodes CDR1 MNHGY and CDR2 SAAAGT. The CDR3 spans 18 residues. Molecular barcoded adaptors covering alpha/delta and beta/gamma chains were used on approximately 400 ng RNA. Using its own MiXCR run on the reads, TCRdb lists one record per CDR3 protein. The table lists approximately 45,000 distinct CDR3 sequences, roughly a fifth of them singletons. The rearrangement uses TRBV6-8 and TRBJ1-1, with D possibly matching TRBD1 (6 bases). Sequencing input: a population of CD138-negative cells sorted from bone marrow. The TCR was taken from a donor at least 40 years old with multiple myeloma. The CDR3 sequence: CAGSYMGTQGKLNTEAFF. For the CDR3, the DNA is TGTGCCGGCAGTTATATGGGGACACAGGGAAAGTTGAACACTGAAGCTTTCTTT.